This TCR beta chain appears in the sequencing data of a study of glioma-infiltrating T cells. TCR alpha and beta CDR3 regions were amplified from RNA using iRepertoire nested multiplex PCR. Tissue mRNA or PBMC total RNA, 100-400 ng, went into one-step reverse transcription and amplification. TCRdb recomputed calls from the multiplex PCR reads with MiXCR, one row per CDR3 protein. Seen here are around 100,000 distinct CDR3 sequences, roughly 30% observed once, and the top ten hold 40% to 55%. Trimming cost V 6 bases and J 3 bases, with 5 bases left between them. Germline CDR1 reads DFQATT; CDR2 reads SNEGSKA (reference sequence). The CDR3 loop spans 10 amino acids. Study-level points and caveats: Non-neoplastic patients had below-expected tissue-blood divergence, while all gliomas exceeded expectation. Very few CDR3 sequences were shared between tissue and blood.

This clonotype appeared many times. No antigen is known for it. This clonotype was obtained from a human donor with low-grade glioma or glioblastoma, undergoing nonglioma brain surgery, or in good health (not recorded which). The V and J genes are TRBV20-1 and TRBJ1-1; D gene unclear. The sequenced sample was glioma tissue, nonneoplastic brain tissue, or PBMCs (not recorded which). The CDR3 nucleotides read TGCAGTGCACGGGACACTGAAGCTTTCTTT. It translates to CSARDTEAFF.